This T cell receptor (beta chain) was sequenced for a study of shared clonotypes between healthy human individuals. Germline V lookup: CDR1 MNHEY, CDR2 SVGAGI. The CDR3 length is 13 residues. V lost 2 bases, J lost 3 bases, and 5 bases lay in between. CD8 cells classed as naive were CD45RO-negative and positively selected for CCR7, excluding terminally differentiated effector memory CD45RA+ cells. Generated by immunoSEQ multiplex PCR, the TCRdb table keeps only in-frame clones and is missing some. Among some 2,100,000 clones listed, more than 85% were seen once. This clonotype originated in a man between 18 and 35 years old in good health. Some clones in this sample may be carry-over from other donors' samples. The sample comprised naive CD8+ T cells from PBMCs. The chain is built from TRBV6-5 and TRBJ1-5; D gene ambiguous. In DNA, the CDR3 is TGTGCCAGCAGTTACGACTTCAATCAGCCCCAGCATTTT. It encodes CASSYDFNQPQHF.